This record concerns one TCR beta chain sequence. The data derive from a study of blood T cell repertoires in COVID-19. Study-wide context: There were acute and convalescent COVID-19 samples, and they came from the United States, Italy and Spain. PBMCs, B-cell-depleted T cells, or T cells were the source of the cDNA or gDNA that made up the material.

Authors' methods: Amplification from reference gene primers served as the basis for estimated nucleated cell counts. This table comes from immunoSEQ multiplex PCR, and its TCRdb copy is limited to in-frame clones, with some not included. V, J and clone size reflect that table, while D and trimming were determined from the DNA. The sample comprises approximately 390,000 clones, around 89% of which are singletons, and about 6.8% rests with the top ten. The V end lost 4 bases, the J end lost 1 base, and 25 bases lay between the germline ends. This CDR3 has 19 residues. Germline loops: CDR1 MNHEY, CDR2 SMNVEV (reference sequence).

The origin of this receptor is a man aged 18 to 30 with active or convalescent COVID-19. Sequenced input: peripheral blood. The rearrangement joins TRBV27 to TRBJ1-2; the D gene is possibly TRBD1 (6 bases). CDR3 in DNA: TGTGCCAGCAGTTCAACCCGAGGGGGGGCCTCACCTTTTAACTATGGCTACACCTTC. Protein: CASSSTRGGASPFNYGYTF.